This T cell receptor beta chain originates from a study of regulatory T cells in long-lasting Graves disease listed by TCRdb under 2021. Study-wide context: Patients with newly diagnosed Graves' disease had been on antithyroid drugs for under 3 months. The study was registered as a clinical trial and conducted in China. This study used TCR sequencing and RNA sequencing of peripheral blood to compare persistent Graves' disease patients against newly diagnosed Graves' disease patients. A total of roughly 35 samples were covered by TCR sequencing, comprising roughly 13 persistent and approximately 20 newly diagnosed Graves' disease patients.

The time point label corresponds to: newly diagnosed GD, antithyroid drugs for less than 3 months. For both TCR sequencing and RNA sequencing, RNA was extracted from PBMCs using TRIzol. The diagnosis of Graves' disease was made according to American Thyroid Association guidelines. Recruitment of patients was carried out at an endocrinology department in Xi'an, China. From each patient, 7.5 to 9.5 milliliters of peripheral blood was collected into an EDTA anticoagulant tube. PBMCs were isolated by Ficoll Paque Plus density gradient separation without further T cell sorting. An Agilent 2100 Bioanalyzer and agarose gel were used to check RNA quality, while a NanoDrop 2000 measured RNA concentration. To prepare the library, multiplex PCR was applied. The sequencer was an Illumina HiSeq 4000. CDR3 regions were amplified by Arm-PCR with iRepertoire HTBI primers to construct TCR beta libraries. Gel purification was performed on PCR products prior to sequencing. Regarding the original processing steps: A total of fewer than 65 TRBV and approximately 15 TRBJ segments were identified across samples and were used for gene usage analysis of CDR3 amino acid clonotypes. COPE and FqMerger were used to merge filtered high-quality paired reads into contigs. BLAST was used to align contigs to IMGT TRBV, TRBD and TRBJ reference genes, with CDR3 defined following IMGT. Any clonotype with a frequency above 0.1% was counted as a highly expanded clone. Shannon entropy was used to measure repertoire diversity, and the Gini coefficient was used to measure V-J evenness. Public clonotypes were defined as clonotypes shared by more than one individual. Clones were called with MiXCR by TCRdb after fastp trimmed the public reads at Q25, and only in-frame beta chains were retained. When rows share a CDR3 protein, they turn into one entry using the most common DNA and genes. V and J calls and clone size were set by TCRdb, not the authors. This sample gives a few hundred thousand distinct CDR3 sequences in total; roughly 14% of them show up just once. The ten largest clones take up about 10% of the sample.

At least ten counts were recorded for this clonotype. What this receptor recognizes is not known. Base qualities are not recorded, but no much larger clone differs from it by a single base. What the authors observed across the whole study: Persistent Graves' disease patients showed lower TCR Shannon entropy and fewer highly expanded clones than newly diagnosed patients, suggesting clonal expansion. More public clonotypes were shared among persistent patients (roughly 2,900) than among newly diagnosed patients (more than 900). Sequencing and analysis were restricted to the TCR beta chain. The authors noted that the small sample size was a limitation that may lower accuracy. The study examined only peripheral blood because the primary lesion, thyroid tissue, could not be accessed.

The sample also formed part of further work on T cells in Graves' hyperthyroidism and ophthalmopathy. Per that second paper: A patient counted as having stable Graves' hyperthyroidism if no progression to ophthalmopathy occurred over 18 months of follow-up. Hyperthyroidism patients were newly diagnosed, with disease duration under 2 months, and aged 18 to 65 years. The study excluded patients with uncontrolled infections, other autoimmune diseases, pregnancy or lactation. Clinical symptoms, serum thyroxine and TRAb, thyroid ultrasound, and orbital computed tomography formed the basis for the diagnoses. For the first round of RT-PCR on the TCR CDR3, the HTBI primer set was used together with the Qiagen OneStep RT-PCR kit. Blood samples also contained most of the expanded thyroid clonotypes (frequency above 0.001), which suggests that blood repertoires may reflect thyroid immune responses. In cross-validation, a model built on a 13 V-J signature told ophthalmopathy apart from stable hyperthyroidism with about 90% sensitivity and roughly 81% specificity, and in testing the same model reached 80%/75%. In validation, the model predicted progression to ophthalmopathy a median of around 6.5 months before onset, with 70% to 71% sensitivity and roughly 79% specificity. A discovery cohort of around 100 patients, approximately 44 with Graves' ophthalmopathy and about 58 with stable Graves' hyperthyroidism, was used to find distinguishing TCR V-J signatures. Prospective prediction of ophthalmopathy was tested in an independent validation cohort of 18 to 20 hyperthyroidism patients and 15 to 17 patients who later progressed to ophthalmopathy. The 100 discovery patients were randomly split 7:3 into training and test sets. In over five Graves' hyperthyroidism patients, the study also compared T-cell repertoires from thyroid tissue with T-cell repertoires from blood. Once sampling was done, hyperthyroidism patients were given methimazole at a starting dose of 30 mg daily, whereas ophthalmopathy patients were given high-dose intravenous methylprednisolone. Libraries were constructed in a second round of multiplex PCR, after which size selection and purification were carried out. Libraries were sequenced paired-end with 100 bp reads on an Illumina HiSeq2000. SOAPnuke was used to process the raw data, with reads discarded if the reads contained adapters or uncalled bases, had a mean Phred below 15, or lacked an exact constant-primer or identifier match. COPE v1.2.5 was used to merge the high-quality paired reads, and each unique nucleotide sequence was defined as a clonotype. Clonotypes were aligned to IMGT TRBV, TRBD and TRBJ reference segments using MiTCR v1.1. Only V-J combinations with frequency above 0.0001, covering about 99% of repertoires, were analysed. The TCS score was defined as the ratio of F50 (clonal expansion) to E x V (chaos), calculated using BLOSUM62-based TCRdist between CDR3 peptides within each V-J. Welch's t-statistics and random forest reduced 514 V-J features to fewer than 15, which were used in a naive Bayes classifier (R e1071). No statistical method was used to fix the sample size in advance, and group allocation was not hidden from the investigators. According to the paper, TCR Vbeta CDR3 sequencing was carried out on 135 peripheral blood samples, which came from approximately 43 ophthalmopathy, under 80 hyperthyroidism and approximately 17 progressor patients.

The clonotype originates from a man aged 25-45 years with Graves disease. Donor details come from another sample of the same person, matched by shared clones. The source material was peripheral blood mononuclear cells (PBMCs), sampled at new diagnosis, from a patient treated with antithyroid drugs.

The nucleotide sequence is TGTGCCAGCAAGGGGTTAGGCAATGAGCAGTTCTTC. This codes for CASKGLGNEQFF. The sequence joins TRBV6-2 or TRBV6-3 to TRBJ2-1; TRBD1 is a weak D gene call, 5 bases matching. The CDR3, cysteine through phenylalanine, is 12 amino acids long. The CDR3 DNA has 36 bases and is translated from base 1. Per the germline V gene, MNHEY is the CDR1 and SVGEGT is the CDR2. Trimming takes 7 bases from V and 6 bases from J, and the germline ends sit 10 bases apart.